These 19 T cell receptor beta chains were sequenced from one sample in a study of T-cell reconstitution after alpha-beta-depleted transplantation in children. Molecular barcoding with unique molecular identifiers was used for the TCRbeta library. TCRdb re-analysed the PCR reads in MiXCR, keeping a single row per CDR3 protein. The sample includes about 400,000 distinct CDR3 sequences, approximately 20% seen only once; the top ten take approximately 3.9%. Here the sequenced sample was PBMCs from the stem cell graft donor, taken from the stem cell graft. These receptors were taken from a human donor who donated a stem cell graft to a child with acute myeloid leukemia.

This clonotype was picked up a small number of times. The rearrangement uses TRBV3-1 and TRBJ2-5, with 7 bases aligning to TRBD2. Per germline, CDR1 LGHDT and CDR2 YNNKEL (reference sequence). Unmatched junction bases numbered 5, after V lost 0 bases and J lost 4 bases. The CDR3 extends over 15 amino acids. CDR3 loop: CASSQDPRGRETQYF. Written as DNA, the CDR3 is TGTGCCAGCAGCCAAGATCCGCGGGGGAGAGAGACCCAGTACTTC.

The V gene is TRBV7-9, the J gene TRBJ2-7, with D maybe TRBD1 (6 bases). The CDR3 runs 14 residues. CDR1 is SEHNR and CDR2 is FQNEAQ in the germline V gene (reference sequence). Trimming took 5 bases from V and 2 from J, leaving 13 bases between them. In DNA form, the CDR3 reads TGTGCCAGCAGCCCGTGGACAGAAACCTACGAGCAGTACTTC. Its translation is CASSPWTETYEQYF.

There are a few counts of this clonotype. The CDR3 DNA is TGTGCCAGCAGACCCACCGGGACAGCCTCCTACGAGCAGTACTTC. Translation: CASRPTGTASYEQYF. The chain is built from TRBV6-1 and TRBJ2-7, with TRBD1 matching 7 bases. V shed 6 bases and J 0 bases; nucleotides not matched to a gene: 8. This CDR3 has 15 amino acids. From germline, CDR1 is MNHNS and CDR2 SASEGT.

The chain employs TRBV7-2 and TRBJ2-7; D remains ambiguous. The CDR3 spans 14 residues. V dropped 3 bases and J dropped 0 bases, with 9 bases sitting between them. The germline V gene has CDR1 SGHTA and CDR2 FQGNSA. This CDR3 reads CASSFSMSSYEQYF. CDR3 sequence (DNA): TGTGCCAGCAGCTTCTCTATGAGCTCCTACGAGCAGTACTTC.

This clonotype has more than one count but fewer than ten. V gene TRBV10-2 combines with J gene TRBJ1-5, with 7 bases identical to TRBD1. The CDR3 sequence is 17 residues long. Germline V gives CDR1 WSHSY, CDR2 SAAADI. The junction had 7 bases not matched to a gene; V was cut back by 2 bases and J by 0 bases. CDR3 sequence reads: CASSERRTGYSNQPQHF. The CDR3 nucleotides read TGCGCCAGCAGTGAGCGGAGGACAGGATATAGCAATCAGCCCCAGCATTTT.

This clonotype has at least ten counts. J is TRBJ1-2 and V is TRBV29-1; 7 bases are shared with TRBD1. The J segment lost 4 bases and the V segment lost 2 bases, leaving 4 bases of the junction unmatched. The germline V gene encodes CDR1 SQVTM and CDR2 ANQGSEA. This CDR3 is 13 amino acids long. CDR3 bases: TGCAGCGTTGAATCCGGGACAGCCTATGGCTACACCTTC. It codes for CSVESGTAYGYTF.

In its sample, this clonotype was seen a few times. This rearrangement joins TRBV10-3 to TRBJ2-7, with D possibly TRBD1 on 6 matching bases. Germline lookup yields CDR1 ENHRY and CDR2 SYGVKD. The CDR3 sequence is 11 residues long. V was cut by 8 bases and J by 3 bases, with 8 bases left in between. For the CDR3, the DNA is TGTGCCATCGGGACATTCTACGAGCAGTACTTC. It is translated as CAIGTFYEQYF.

This CDR3 reads CASSLPSGMNTDTQYF. DNA of the CDR3: TGTGCCAGCAGTCTACCCAGCGGGATGAACACAGATACGCAGTATTTT. The rearrangement links TRBV28 to TRBJ2-3, with TRBD2 identical over 7 bases. Germline CDR1 reads MDHEN; CDR2 reads SYDVKM. The J segment lost 2 bases and the V segment lost 5 bases, leaving 10 bases of the junction unmatched. The CDR3 contains 16 residues.

This clonotype was counted ten times or more. This chain uses TRBV30 with TRBJ2-5; TRBD2 aligns across 7 bases. Trimming removed 1 base from V and 2 bases from J; junction bases left unmatched: 7. Per the germline V gene, CDR1 is GTSNPN and CDR2 is SVGIG (reference sequence). The CDR3 loop spans 15 amino acids. For the CDR3, the DNA is TGTGCCTGGAGTGAAGGGCTAGCGGATCAAGAGACCCAGTACTTC. This codes for CAWSEGLADQETQYF.

This clonotype was seen more than once but under ten times. The chain recombines TRBV11-2 with TRBJ1-3, with D maybe TRBD1 (5 bases). Trimming took 3 bases from V and 4 from J, leaving 13 bases between them. The CDR3 is 15 amino acids. Germline CDR1 reads SGHAT; CDR2 reads FQNNGV. CDR3 protein: CASSFRGAEGNTIYF. CDR3 nucleotide sequence: TGTGCCAGCAGCTTTCGCGGGGCAGAAGGAAACACCATATATTTT.

Points on this clonotype: Given the absence of the conserved phenylalanine or tryptophan at the CDR3 end, a read error is likely. This chain uses TRBV27 with TRBJ2-1; D remains ambiguous. CDR3 size: 14 residues. In germline, CDR1 is MNHEY, CDR2 SMNVEV (reference sequence). The CDR3 coding sequence is TGTGCCAGCATATCGGCCAGCTCCTACAATGATCAGTTCTAC. Amino acid sequence: CASISASSYNDQFY.

This clonotype was seen at least ten times. V is TRBV12-3 or TRBV12-4 and J is TRBJ2-7, with 7 bases identical to TRBD2. V lost 4 bases, J lost 1 base, and 7 bases stayed unmatched. There are 15 residues in the CDR3. The CDR3 here is CASSYGLGGSYEQYF. CDR3 DNA sequence: TGTGCCAGCAGTTATGGTCTGGGAGGGTCCTACGAGCAGTACTTC.

This clonotype was counted many times. The chain combines TRBV7-8 with TRBJ2-1; either TRBD1 or TRBD2 may supply D (9 bases each). Trimming shortened V by 6 bases and J by 4 bases, and 28 bases separated the two germline ends. From germline, CDR1 is SGHVS and CDR2 FQNEAQ. The length of the CDR3 is 19 residues. Here the CDR3 DNA reads TGTGCCAGCAGGAAGGGACAGGGAGGCGGGAGGGAGATATACAATGAGCAGTTCTTC. It encodes CASRKGQGGGREIYNEQFF.

This clonotype was observed a handful of times. A read error may explain this, as a much larger clone is one base away. The conserved closing phenylalanine or tryptophan is absent in this CDR3, likely reflecting a read error. The rearrangement uses TRBV10-1 and TRBJ1-1; D call uncertain. V was cut by 3 bases and J by 4 bases, with 3 bases left in between. CDR3 length: 11 residues. Germline values: CDR1 WNHNN, CDR2 SYGVQD (reference sequence). DNA for the CDR3: TGCGCCAGCAGTGATGGCACTGAAGCTTTCTGT. Its translation: CASSDGTEAFC.

Ten or more counts support this clonotype. This chain links TRBV20-1 with TRBJ1-5; D may be TRBD1 (5 bases). Germline values: CDR1 DFQATT, CDR2 SNEGSKA (reference sequence). The CDR3 runs 15 residues. V dropped 6 bases and J dropped 4 bases, with 19 bases sitting between them. The CDR3 reads CSASYMGRGNQPQHF. CDR3 DNA sequence: TGCAGTGCGAGTTATATGGGGCGAGGAAATCAGCCCCAGCATTTT.

The sample holds many counts of this clonotype. The gene calls are TRBV7-9 and TRBJ2-7, with a weak D call TRBD1 (5 bases). V lost 2 bases and J lost 5, with 10 bases in between. This CDR3 has 13 residues. CDR1 and CDR2 (germline): SEHNR, FQNEAQ (reference sequence). The CDR3 is CASSLIGAHEQYF. CDR3 nucleotide sequence: TGTGCCAGCAGCTTAATAGGGGCCCACGAGCAGTACTTC.

The V and J genes are TRBV4-1 and TRBJ2-2, with D unresolved. Trimming removed 0 bases at V and 4 bases at J, with 9 bases between. The CDR3 length is 15 residues. Germline-derived CDR1 and CDR2 are MGHRA and YSYEKL. This CDR3 reads CASSQEYSLTGELFF. CDR3 DNA sequence: TGCGCCAGCAGCCAAGAATATTCTCTCACCGGGGAGCTGTTTTTT.

There are a few counts of this clonotype. This chain links TRBV7-9 with TRBJ2-7; 10 bases agree with TRBD2. The CDR3 totals 16 residues. The germline V gene encodes CDR1 SEHNR and CDR2 FQNEAQ (reference sequence). Trimming cost V 1 base and J 6 bases; bases outside gene matches: 9. The CDR3 spells CASSLVLAGVSVEQYF. The CDR3 DNA is TGTGCCAGCAGCTTAGTCCTAGCGGGAGTTTCCGTCGAGCAGTACTTC.

This clonotype showed up just a few times. The rearrangement uses TRBV21-1 and TRBJ2-7; TRBD2 was called by the table and not checked on the DNA. TRBV21-1 has pseudogene status. This CDR3 is built from 19 residues. The DNA of the CDR3 is TGTGCCAGCAGCAAAGCCCTACCCAGCGGGAGCCAGAGTGGGAACGAGCAGTACTTC. The encoded protein is CASSKALPSGSQSGNEQYF.